This is a list of T cell receptor beta chains from one sample in a study of cytomegalovirus exposure and HLA in healthy donors. Measured with immunoSEQ multiplex PCR; TCRdb has only the in-frame clones, and not every one. The sample lists 150,000 to 200,000 clones, more than 65% occurring once. Sequences were obtained from PBMCs. These receptors all stem from a woman between 45 and 65 years old in good health and CMV-seronegative. Each CDR3 is given with its conserved first and last residue. D genes are given only for firm matches. Only part of the rows carry a size: once, few, many, or a class if the clone is expanded.

TRBJ1-3,.,.,TRBV2,CASRSDRNSGNTIYF,TGTGCCAGCAGATCGGACAGAAACTCTGGAAACACCATATATTTT
TRBJ2-7,.,.,TRBV27,CASSLSGFVTYEQYF,TGTGCCAGCAGTCTCTCAGGGTTTGTTACCTACGAGCAGTACTTC
TRBJ2-5,few,.,TRBV2,CASSEVLGWETQYF,TGTGCCAGCAGTGAGGTATTGGGCTGGGAGACCCAGTACTTC
TRBJ2-2,.,TRBD2,TRBV19,CASSIGGRNTGELFF,TGTGCCAGTAGTATCGGCGGGAGAAACACCGGGGAGCTGTTTTTT
TRBJ2-2,.,.,TRBV9,CASSVERGLYTGELFF,TGTGCCAGCAGCGTAGAACGGGGGTTGTACACCGGGGAGCTGTTTTTT
TRBJ2-5,few,TRBD2,TRBV5-1,CASSSGGGAQETQYF,TGCGCCAGCAGCTCCGGCGGGGGGGCCCAAGAGACCCAGTACTTC
TRBJ2-5,.,TRBD2,TRBV2,CASRRGARETQYF,TGTGCCAGCAGGCGGGGGGCGAGGGAGACCCAGTACTTC
TRBJ1-5,.,.,TRBV6-1,CASSAAHSNQPQHF,TGTGCCAGCAGTGCTGCACATAGCAATCAGCCCCAGCATTTT
TRBJ1-4,.,.,TRBV9,CASSVASNREGEKLFF,TGTGCCAGCAGCGTAGCATCAAACAGGGAGGGAGAAAAACTGTTTTTT
TRBJ2-3,.,TRBD2,TRBV7-2,CASSLDRLRGGHPTDTQYF,TGTGCCAGCAGCTTAGATAGGCTCCGGGGGGGCCACCCCACAGATACGCAGTATTTT